The 20 T cell receptor beta chains in this list originate from one sample, sequenced in a study of blood T cell repertoires in COVID-19 (TCRdb year 2020). Library creation used the immunoSEQ multiplex PCR assay. TCRdb holds this immuneACCESS table with in-frame rearrangements only. Some clones are missing; in checked studies, unresolved V genes explain under half, and the rest has no known cause. The sample includes more than 300,000 clones, with approximately 84% observed a single time. The ten largest clones take up around 4.6% of the sample. The sequencing input was PBMCs or T cells enriched from blood (not recorded which). These receptors were collected from a man younger than 40 who had recovered from COVID-19.

V usage is TRBV5-1 and J usage is TRBJ1-5, with D perhaps matching TRBD1 (5 bases). V was shortened by 1 base and J by 1 base, with 9 bases between the two germline ends. CDR1 and CDR2 from the germline V gene are SGHRS and YFSETQ. The CDR3 is made up of 15 amino acids. The chain's CDR3 is CASSLRGGSNQPQHF. In DNA form, the CDR3 reads TGCGCCAGCAGCTTGAGGGGTGGAAGCAATCAGCCCCAGCATTTT.

The rearrangement joins TRBV4-1 to TRBJ1-6; 7 bases fit TRBD1. Germline V CDR1 and CDR2: MGHRA, YSYEKL. V lost 4 bases, J lost 7 bases, and 10 bases stayed unmatched. This CDR3 has 16 residues. The DNA of the CDR3 is TGCGCCAGCAGCCCTATCGTGGGCAGGGGGAATTCACCCCTCCACTTT. Amino acids: CASSPIVGRGNSPLHF.

The chain joins TRBV28 to TRBJ2-7, with D tentatively TRBD1 (5 bases). The CDR3 covers 14 residues. Trimming removed 6 bases from V and 0 bases from J, with 12 bases in between. The V gene's germline CDR1 is MDHEN and CDR2 SYDVKM. The CDR3 DNA reads TGTGCCAGCAGGTCTAGGGGTAGCTCCTACGAGCAGTACTTC. Translated: CASRSRGSSYEQYF.

This clone was detected only a few times. This chain uses TRBV6-2 or TRBV6-3 with TRBJ2-2; maybe TRBD2 (5 bases). The length of the CDR3 is 13 residues. Germline CDR1 and CDR2: MNHEY and SVGEGT. Trimming left V 5 bases short and J 3 bases short, with 7 bases between. In nucleotides, the CDR3 is TGTGCCAGCAGTCGGGGTTACACCGGGGAGCTGTTTTTT. The encoded protein is CASSRGYTGELFF.

The chain carries TRBV5-6 and TRBJ1-5; 8 nucleotides agree with TRBD1. The CDR3 consists of 15 residues. CDR1 and CDR2 (germline): SGHDT, YYEEEE. V was pared by 4 bases and J by 6 bases, with 9 bases of the junction left unmatched. The CDR3 loop is CASSLYRTGTQPQHF. DNA for the CDR3: TGTGCCAGCAGCCTGTACCGGACAGGGACTCAGCCCCAGCATTTT. The variable domain in full, completed from reference TRBV5-6 and TRBJ1-5, reads DAGVTQSPTHLIKTRGQQVTLRCSPKSGHDTVSWYQQALGQGPQFIFQYYEEEERQRGNFPDRFSGHQFPNYSSELNVNALLLGDSALYLCASSLYRTGTQPQHFGDGTRLSIL.

V and J are TRBV5-5 and TRBJ2-1; D perhaps matches TRBD1 (7 bases). The CDR3 sequence is 19 residues long. Trimming took 1 base from V and 4 from J, leaving 24 bases between them. Germline V gene lookup returns CDR1 SGHKS and CDR2 YYEKEE (reference sequence). The CDR3 DNA follows: TGTGCCAGCAGCTTGCATATGTACAGGGGACTCACCTTTTACAATGAGCAGTTCTTC. It yields the protein CASSLHMYRGLTFYNEQFF.

The rearrangement joins TRBV6-2 or TRBV6-3 to TRBJ2-4; the D gene is possibly TRBD1 (6 bases). Trimming stripped 0 bases from V and 6 bases from J, with 6 bases between. This CDR3 has 13 amino acids. Germline CDR1 and CDR2: MNHEY and SVGEGT. In DNA form, the CDR3 reads TGTGCCAGCAGTTACTCAGGGGGAAACATTCAGTACTTC. Protein sequence: CASSYSGGNIQYF.

The chain links TRBV12-3 or TRBV12-4 to TRBJ1-3; tentatively, D is TRBD1 (5 bases). The CDR3 covers 13 residues. V was trimmed by 3 bases and J by 5 bases, leaving 8 bases between them. The CDR3 loop is CASSFQGRNTIYF. The DNA for the CDR3 is TGTGCCAGCAGTTTCCAGGGAAGAAACACCATATATTTT.

Here the CDR3 DNA reads TGTGCCAGCAGCCCCCTTTCACAGCGGGGGCCAGAGACCCAGTACTTC. Translation: CASSPLSQRGPETQYF. The V gene is TRBV11-2, the J gene TRBJ2-5, with 8 positions matching TRBD2. Per the germline V gene, CDR1 is SGHAT and CDR2 is FQNNGV. This CDR3 contains 16 residues. V shed 5 bases, J shed 4 bases, and the junction held 12 bases outside the gene matches.

Only a few counts were recorded for this clone. The chain combines TRBV5-1 with TRBJ2-1; unclear D gene. This CDR3 is built from 15 residues. The V end was cut by 1 base, the J end by 6 bases, with 14 bases between. Looked up from germline, CDR1 is SGHRS and CDR2 is YFSETQ. The CDR3 protein is CASSLSSLPGNEQFF. CDR3 DNA: TGCGCCAGCAGCTTGAGCTCCCTCCCGGGCAATGAGCAGTTCTTC.

The V call is TRBV7-2, the J call TRBJ2-2, with a weak D call TRBD1 (5 bases). The CDR3 loop spans 15 amino acids. Germline CDR1 and CDR2: SGHTA and FQGNSA. The ends were cut back, 5 bases at V and 5 bases at J, with 15 bases in the middle. The CDR3 sequence is CASSPFTTGTGELFF. CDR3 in DNA: TGTGCCAGCAGCCCGTTTACAACAGGTACCGGGGAGCTGTTTTTT.

This clone was observed once. The CDR3 sequence is CATSDLWTGGNYGYTF. The CDR3 region has the DNA TGTGCCACCAGTGATCTCTGGACAGGGGGGAACTATGGCTACACCTTC. The chain employs TRBV24-1 and TRBJ1-2, with 10 bases matching TRBD1. The CDR3 has 16 amino acids. Germline CDR1 reads KGHDR; CDR2 reads SFDVKD. The V and J ends lost 3 bases and 2 bases, in that order; junction bases with no gene match: 5.

This rearrangement joins TRBV5-6 to TRBJ1-4, with TRBD1 matching over 11 bases. CDR1 is SGHDT, CDR2 YYEEEE, per germline. Unmatched junction bases numbered 2, after V lost 1 base and J lost 6 bases. The CDR3 has 15 amino acids. CDR3: CASSLRDRGDEKLFF. The CDR3 DNA follows: TGTGCCAGCAGCTTGCGGGACAGGGGGGATGAAAAACTGTTTTTT.

The chain carries TRBV19 and TRBJ2-7; 12 bases agree with TRBD1. Trimming at V came to 6 bases and at J to 2 bases, leaving 2 bases not matched to a gene. The germline V gene has CDR1 LNHDA and CDR2 SQIVND (reference sequence). There are 14 residues in the CDR3. For the CDR3, the DNA is TGTGCCAGTAGCGGGACAGGGGGCGCCTACGAGCAGTACTTC. Its protein product is CASSGTGGAYEQYF.

V usage is TRBV19 and J usage is TRBJ2-4, with D perhaps matching TRBD2 (5 bases). This CDR3 is 13 amino acids long. The germline V gene has CDR1 LNHDA and CDR2 SQIVND (reference sequence). With 6 bases removed from V and 9 bases from J, the gap between germline ends came to 15 bases. In nucleotides, the CDR3 is TGTGCCAGTAGAACACCGGGAAAAGGCATTCAGTACTTC. This translates into CASRTPGKGIQYF.

This clone was observed a few times. The chain combines TRBV18 with TRBJ1-2; D may be TRBD1 (5 bases). The germline V gene encodes CDR1 KGHSH and CDR2 LQKENI. The CDR3 sequence is 14 residues long. Trimming cost V 0 bases and J 10 bases, with 15 bases left between them. CDR3 protein: CASSPPQGLFDYTF. CDR3 nucleotides: TGTGCCAGCTCACCACCCCAGGGTCTCTTCGACTACACCTTC.

The rearrangement joins TRBV11-3 to TRBJ1-1, with no clear D. Germline assignment: CDR1 SGHNT and CDR2 YENEEA. The CDR3 totals 15 residues. The ends were cut back, 1 base at V and 4 bases at J, with 13 bases in the middle. CDR3 amino acids: CASSLVWSRRTEAFF. Here the CDR3 DNA reads TGTGCCAGCAGCTTAGTTTGGAGTCGGCGCACTGAAGCTTTCTTT.

This sequence joins TRBV4-1 and TRBJ1-1; 7 bases are a match to TRBD1. This CDR3 region has 15 residues. Germline values: CDR1 MGHRA, CDR2 YSYEKL. V gave up 3 bases and J gave up 3 bases; unmatched junction bases: 7. The CDR3 protein is CASSHYRGAYTEAFF. The CDR3 bases are TGCGCCAGCAGCCACTACAGGGGTGCGTACACTGAAGCTTTCTTT.

This chain joins TRBV15 and TRBJ1-4; 7 bases fit TRBD1. The V gene's germline CDR1 is LNHNV and CDR2 YYDKDF (reference sequence). The V segment lost 8 bases and the J segment 7 bases; nucleotides outside the gene matches: 13. The CDR3 is 15 residues long. CDR3 nucleotide sequence: TGTGCCACCGCCACTTGGGACAGCCCAACTGAAAAACTGTTTTTT. Its translation: CATATWDSPTEKLFF.

Comments on this clone: The sample contains more than one DNA sequence encoding this CDR3. The V call is TRBV18, the J call TRBJ2-7; TRBD1 matches 11 bases. CDR3 length equals 15 residues. CDR1 and CDR2 (germline): KGHSH, LQKENI. The V and J ends lost 3 bases and 1 base, in that order; junction bases with no gene match: 2. The CDR3 DNA follows: TGTGCCAGCTCACCCGGACAGGGGGCATCCTACGAGCAGTACTTC. It is translated as CASSPGQGASYEQYF.